This entry concerns a single T cell receptor beta chain. Its cognate antigen has yet to be identified. No much larger clone is present one base from it, and per-base qualities are unavailable. This entry comes from a study of primary melanoma T cells and metastatic recurrence (dated by TCRdb to the early 2020s). About the full investigation: The cohort comprised around 180 primary melanomas of stage T2 to T4, with thickness greater than 1 mm. Whether T-cell fraction and T-cell repertoire clonality in primary melanoma tumors predicted patient outcome was tested in the study. The T-cell fraction measured by TCR beta sequencing was weighed against progression-free survival, the clinical outcome chosen for the comparison. The sequencing-derived T-cell fraction was compared with histopathological grading of tumor-infiltrating lymphocytes.

Each patient's primary melanoma had been surgically resected and was viewed as potentially curable, though still at risk of metastatic recurrence. Library preparation used the immunoSEQ multiplex PCR assay. Primary melanoma tumor tissue was subjected to high-throughput sequencing of the T-cell receptor beta chain. As for the authors' bioinformatics: TCRB CDR3 sharing between samples and the distribution of insertions and deletions were included in the repertoire analyses. The predictive value of the T-cell fraction was ranked against histopathological variables by a gradient-boosted model. TCRdb obtained this table from immuneACCESS and retained in-frame rearrangements with V and J assigned. These tables miss some clones; where compared with another copy, unresolved V genes account for less than half of the shortfall, and the remainder is unexplained. V and J calls and clone size are those listed in that table; D and trimming were worked out from the DNA. The sample table records 600 to 800 clones; 65% to 75% of these occur just once. The top ten clonotypes cover around 16% of the sample.

Spanning cysteine to phenylalanine, the CDR3 consists of 15 amino acids. Solely the CDR3 DNA is kept, with 45 bases framed from the first base. The investigation overall reported the following: The tumor T-cell fraction reportedly predicted progression-free survival independently of thickness, ulceration, mitotic rate and age. The authors presented an effective T-cell-mediated antitumor response in primary melanoma only as a suggestion and not as a demonstrated mechanism. A T-cell fraction above 20% appeared protective regardless of ulceration status, mitotic rate or nodal disease. Compared with adding any other histopathological variable to tumor thickness, adding T-cell fraction reportedly produced a bigger improvement in progression-free survival prediction.

Source material: melanoma tumor tissue. The receptor comes from a human donor with melanoma. The chain was built from TRBV12-2 and TRBJ1-4. TRBV12-2 corresponds to a pseudogene. At the DNA level, the sequence is TGTGCCACATATCCACTGGGTGCAACTAATGAAAAACTGTTTTTT. Translated, this is CATYPLGATNEKLFF.